Listed here are 17 T cell receptor beta chains from one sample, sequenced in a study of response to subunit inactivated influenza vaccine. One entry per CDR3 protein, called by TCRdb with MiXCR from the RT-PCR reads. Counted here are around 570,000 distinct CDR3 sequences, 11% occurring once; the ten biggest clones make up 11%. The same data also contributed to another study, on T cells expressing NK-cell markers. Per that paper: The authors generated TCR beta cDNA through 5'RACE template switching with UMIs.

Here the sequenced sample was PBMCs from blood, taken on the day of vaccination. The receptors originated from a man in his fifties or sixties who received an inactivated influenza vaccine.

The gene calls are TRBV19 and TRBJ2-7; 9 bases are a match to TRBD2. The CDR3 length is 13 residues. The V segment lost 4 bases and the J segment 7 bases; nucleotides outside the gene matches: 5. The germline V gene has CDR1 LNHDA and CDR2 SQIVND (reference sequence). The CDR3 loop is CASSTSGMTEQYF. The CDR3 DNA reads TGTGCCAGTAGTACTAGCGGGATGACTGAGCAGTACTTC.

The CDR3 spells CASSERSANSPLHF. In nucleotides, the CDR3 is TGTGCCAGCAGTGAAAGGTCAGCTAATTCACCCCTCCACTTT. The chain employs TRBV6-1 and TRBJ1-6; D unclear. V was pared by 2 bases and J by 6 bases, with 8 bases between. This CDR3 is built from 14 residues. Germline CDR1 is MNHNS and CDR2 is SASEGT.

This chain uses TRBV12-3 or TRBV12-4 with TRBJ2-2; possibly TRBD2 for D (7 bases). The ends were cut back, 5 bases at V and 6 bases at J, with 16 bases in the middle. CDR3 length: 15 residues. The CDR3, as DNA: TGTGCCAGCAGTCCCCACGAGGGGGGGGCCGGGGAGCTGTTTTTT. Encoded protein: CASSPHEGGAGELFF.

The chain joins TRBV20-1 to TRBJ2-1, with TRBD2 matching over 8 bases. The CDR3 extends over 15 amino acids. Germline lookup yields CDR1 DFQATT and CDR2 SNEGSKA (reference sequence). The V gene end was trimmed by 0 bases and the J gene end by 6 bases; junction bases not matched to a gene: 7. CDR3 residues: CSARDPGGSLNEQFF. The CDR3 DNA follows: TGCAGTGCTAGAGACCCGGGAGGGTCCCTCAATGAGCAGTTCTTC.

The chain recombines TRBV6-1 with TRBJ1-4, with TRBD1 matching 7 bases. The V and J ends lost 5 bases and 11 bases, in that order; junction bases with no gene match: 5. Germline CDR1 MNHNS, CDR2 SASEGT. The CDR3 consists of 12 residues. CDR3 sequence (DNA): TGTGCCAGCAGTTCTGACAGGGTCAAACTGTTTTTT. This sequence encodes CASSSDRVKLFF.

The V call is TRBV5-5, the J call TRBJ2-1; the match to TRBD1 covers 11 bases. The CDR3 contains 16 residues. CDR1 is SGHKS and CDR2 is YYEKEE in the germline V gene (reference sequence). V lost 0 bases to trimming and J lost 7 bases; unmatched junction nucleotides: 6. CDR3 nucleotide sequence: TGTGCCAGCAGCTTGGGAAGGGGACAGGGGGTAAATGAGCAGTTCTTC. Protein: CASSLGRGQGVNEQFF.

This clonotype was seen many times. Here the CDR3 DNA reads TGTGCCAGCAGCCCAACAGGGTCGTCCCTGGAAGCTTTCTTT. Residues: CASSPTGSSLEAFF. The V call is TRBV3-1, the J call TRBJ1-1; TRBD1 is a possible D gene (6 bases). CDR1 and CDR2 from the germline V gene are LGHDT and YNNKEL (reference sequence). V shed 4 bases and J shed 8 bases, with 17 bases lying between them. This CDR3 comprises 14 residues.

Ten or more counts support this clonotype. The V call is TRBV20-1, the J call TRBJ2-7; tentative D call: TRBD2 (6 bases). V was trimmed by 4 bases and J by 2 bases, leaving 12 bases between them. CDR3 length: 13 residues. Germline CDR1 is DFQATT and CDR2 is SNEGSKA (reference sequence). CDR3 region: CSANGLSTYEQYF. In nucleotides, the CDR3 is TGCAGTGCTAACGGACTATCCACCTACGAGCAGTACTTC.

This clonotype was seen a few times. The CDR3 DNA reads as TGCGCCAGCAGCTCCGCCGGGGTTCTGTCCTACAATGAGCAGTTCTTC. It translates to CASSSAGVLSYNEQFF. The V gene is TRBV5-1, the J gene TRBJ2-1, with a possible D match to TRBD2 (5 bases). The V end was cut by 3 bases, the J end by 1 base, with 14 bases between. From germline, CDR1 is SGHRS and CDR2 YFSETQ. The CDR3 covers 16 residues.

V is TRBV24-1 and J is TRBJ2-1; 10 nucleotides align to TRBD1. V was clipped by 3 bases and J by 10 bases; unmatched bases: 11. This CDR3 comprises 16 residues. From germline, CDR1 is KGHDR and CDR2 SFDVKD. CDR3: CATSDPDRGHNMEQFF. The DNA for the CDR3 is TGTGCCACCAGTGATCCCGACAGGGGGCATAATATGGAGCAGTTCTTC.

The chain uses TRBV20-1 and TRBJ1-5; D possibly corresponds to TRBD1 (6 bases). The CDR3 length is 14 residues. CDR1 is DFQATT and CDR2 is SNEGSKA in the germline V gene (reference sequence). V was shortened by 5 bases and J by 6 bases, with 17 bases between the two germline ends. DNA for the CDR3: TGCAGTGCTTCCTCGGGGGCGCTGGGTCAGCCCCAGCATTTT. Its translation is CSASSGALGQPQHF.

This chain joins TRBV12-3 or TRBV12-4 and TRBJ1-5; D gene ambiguous. This CDR3 spans 14 amino acids. Deletions cut 3 bases from V and 0 bases from J, with 6 bases between. For the CDR3, the DNA is TGTGCCAGCAGTTTCAGACATAGCAATCAGCCCCAGCATTTT. Translating gives CASSFRHSNQPQHF.

This clonotype was seen more than once but under ten times. The chain employs TRBV28 and TRBJ1-3, with 8 bases identical to TRBD1. CDR3 length equals 17 residues. V dropped 6 bases and J dropped 0; count of bases not matched to a gene: 10. Germline values: CDR1 MDHEN, CDR2 SYDVKM. The CDR3 nucleotides read TGTGCCAGCAGCTCACTCAGGGGGCCTCTCTCTGGAAACACCATATATTTT. It encodes CASSSLRGPLSGNTIYF.

The chain joins TRBV5-6 to TRBJ2-3, with D perhaps TRBD1 (6 bases). Per the germline V gene, CDR1 is SGHDT and CDR2 is YYEEEE. V was trimmed by 0 bases and J by 2 bases, leaving 13 bases between them. The CDR3 length is 16 residues. The CDR3 reads CASSLGPGQITDTQYF. The CDR3 DNA follows: TGTGCCAGCAGCTTGGGGCCGGGACAAATCACAGATACGCAGTATTTT.

This chain uses TRBV29-1 with TRBJ2-3, with 7 bases aligning to TRBD1. The CDR3 consists of 13 residues. The germline CDR1 and CDR2 sequences are SQVTM and ANQGSEA. V dropped 5 bases and J dropped 3; count of bases not matched to a gene: 5. Here the CDR3 DNA reads TGCAGCGTTCCGACAGGGATAACAGATACGCAGTATTTT. This sequence encodes CSVPTGITDTQYF.

In this sample, this clonotype turned up a few times. The chain recombines TRBV7-9 with TRBJ2-1; TRBD2 aligns across 9 bases. There are 14 residues in the CDR3. J was trimmed by 14 bases and V by 5 bases; bases with no gene match: 13. Germline CDR1 SEHNR, CDR2 FQNEAQ (reference sequence). For the CDR3, the DNA is TGTGCCAGCAGCCTCCAGGGTAGCGGGGGCCGGGAGTTCTTC. Protein product: CASSLQGSGGREFF.

The rearrangement uses TRBV7-8 and TRBJ2-1; 8 nucleotides agree with TRBD2. The V gene end was trimmed by 5 bases and the J gene end by 8 bases; junction bases not matched to a gene: 11. Germline V lookup: CDR1 SGHVS, CDR2 FQNEAQ. The CDR3 runs 15 residues. The CDR3 bases are TGTGCCAGCAGCCCAACGACCGGGACTAGAGATGAGCAGTTCTTC. This translates into CASSPTTGTRDEQFF.